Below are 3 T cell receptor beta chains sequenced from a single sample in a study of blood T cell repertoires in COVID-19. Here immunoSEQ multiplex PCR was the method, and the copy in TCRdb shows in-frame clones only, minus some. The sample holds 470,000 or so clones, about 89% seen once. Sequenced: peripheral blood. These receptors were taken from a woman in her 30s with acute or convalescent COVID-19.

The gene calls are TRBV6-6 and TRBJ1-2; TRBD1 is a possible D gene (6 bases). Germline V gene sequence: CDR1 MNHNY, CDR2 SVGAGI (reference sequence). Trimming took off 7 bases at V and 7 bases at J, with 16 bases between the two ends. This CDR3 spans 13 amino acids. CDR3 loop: CASTNPGEPGYTF. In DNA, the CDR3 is TGTGCCAGCACCAACCCAGGGGAGCCTGGCTACACCTTC.

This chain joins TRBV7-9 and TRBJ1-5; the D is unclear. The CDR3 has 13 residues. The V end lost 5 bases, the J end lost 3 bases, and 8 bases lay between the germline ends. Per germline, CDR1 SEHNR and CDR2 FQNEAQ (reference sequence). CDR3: CASSPSANQPQHF. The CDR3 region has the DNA TGTGCCAGCAGCCCTAGTGCCAATCAGCCCCAGCATTTT.

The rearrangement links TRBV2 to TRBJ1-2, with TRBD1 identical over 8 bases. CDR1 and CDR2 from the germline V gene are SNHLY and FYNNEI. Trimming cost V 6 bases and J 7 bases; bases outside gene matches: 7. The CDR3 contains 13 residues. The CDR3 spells CASSGQGRAGYTF. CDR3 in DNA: TGTGCCAGCAGCGGACAGGGACGGGCTGGCTACACCTTC.